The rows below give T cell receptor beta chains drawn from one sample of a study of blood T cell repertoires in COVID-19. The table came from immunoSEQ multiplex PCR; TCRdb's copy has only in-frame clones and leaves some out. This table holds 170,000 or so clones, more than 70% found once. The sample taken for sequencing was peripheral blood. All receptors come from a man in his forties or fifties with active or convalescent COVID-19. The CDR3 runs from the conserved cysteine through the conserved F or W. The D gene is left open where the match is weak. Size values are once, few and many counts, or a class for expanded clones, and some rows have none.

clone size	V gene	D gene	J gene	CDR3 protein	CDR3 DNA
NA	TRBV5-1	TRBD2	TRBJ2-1	CASSLEPRTSGNYNEQFF	TGCGCCAGCAGCTTGGAGCCCCGGACTAGCGGGAACTACAATGAGCAGTTCTTC
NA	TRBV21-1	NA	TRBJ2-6	CASREGAGSSGANVLTF	TGTGCCAGCAGAGAAGGGGCAGGTTCCTCTGGGGCCAACGTCCTGACTTTC
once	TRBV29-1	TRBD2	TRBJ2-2	CSVGDRLAGRTGELFF	TGCAGCGTCGGGGACCGACTAGCGGGGCGGACCGGGGAGCTGTTTTTT
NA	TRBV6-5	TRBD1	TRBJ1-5	CASSRATGANQPQHF	TGTGCCAGCAGTCGAGCCACAGGGGCCAATCAGCCCCAGCATTTT
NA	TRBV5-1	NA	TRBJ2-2	CASSPDLVGDTGELFF	TGCGCCAGCAGCCCGGATCTCGTCGGGGACACCGGGGAGCTGTTTTTT
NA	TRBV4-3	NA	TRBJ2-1	CASSFFWGGRNEQFF	TGCGCCAGCAGCTTTTTTTGGGGGGGGCGGAATGAGCAGTTCTTC
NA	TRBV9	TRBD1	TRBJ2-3	CASSVESRDRVEDTQYF	TGTGCCAGCAGCGTGGAAAGCCGGGACAGGGTTGAAGATACGCAGTATTTT
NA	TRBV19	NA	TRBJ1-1	CASSSWTANTEAFF	TGTGCCAGTAGTAGTTGGACAGCGAACACTGAAGCTTTCTTT
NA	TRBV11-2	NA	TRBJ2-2	CASSLLRGKDTGELFF	TGTGCCAGCAGCCTCCTTAGAGGGAAAGACACCGGGGAGCTGTTTTTT
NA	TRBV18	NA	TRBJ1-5	CASSPLRDNQPQHF	TGTGCCAGCTCACCGTTGAGGGACAATCAGCCCCAGCATTTT
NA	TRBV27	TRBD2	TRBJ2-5	CASSLQGGRETQYF	TGTGCCAGCAGTTTACAGGGAGGGAGGGAGACCCAGTACTTC
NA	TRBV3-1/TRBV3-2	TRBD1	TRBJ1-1	CASSHLPGQGSNTEAFF	TGTGCCAGCAGCCATTTACCGGGACAGGGATCGAACACTGAAGCTTTCTTT
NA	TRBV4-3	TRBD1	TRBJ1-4	CASSPGEQGTKKLFF	TGCGCCAGCAGCCCAGGGGAACAGGGGACGAAAAAACTGTTTTTT
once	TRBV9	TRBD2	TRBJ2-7	CASSRAGGGGATYEQYF	TGTGCCAGCAGCAGGGCGGGGGGCGGGGGGGCAACCTACGAGCAGTACTTC
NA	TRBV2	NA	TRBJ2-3	CASSWAFQRADTDTQYF	TGTGCCAGCAGTTGGGCGTTTCAGCGGGCCGACACAGATACGCAGTATTTT
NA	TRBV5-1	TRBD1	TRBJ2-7	CASSGGTGNGEQYF	TGCGCCAGCAGCGGCGGGACAGGGAATGGCGAGCAGTACTTC
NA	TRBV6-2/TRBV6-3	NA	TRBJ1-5	CASSYVRGSYSNQPQHF	TGTGCCAGCAGTTACGTGCGGGGGTCTTATAGCAATCAGCCCCAGCATTTT
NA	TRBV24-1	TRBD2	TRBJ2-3	CATSDPGGLAGVPDTQYF	TGTGCCACCAGTGACCCCGGGGGACTAGCGGGAGTACCAGATACGCAGTATTTT
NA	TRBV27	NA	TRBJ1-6	CASSLDSYSPLHF	TGTGCCAGCAGTTTGGACAGTTACTCACCCCTCCACTTT
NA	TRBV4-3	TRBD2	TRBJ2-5	CASSQAGGPFETQYF	TGCGCCAGCAGCCAAGCGGGGGGGCCCTTTGAGACCCAGTACTTC
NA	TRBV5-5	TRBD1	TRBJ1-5	CASSSLTGTNQPQHF	TGTGCCAGCAGCTCGTTGACAGGGACGAATCAGCCCCAGCATTTT
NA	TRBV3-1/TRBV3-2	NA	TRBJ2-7	CASSPDRPSYEQYF	TGTGCCAGCAGCCCCGACAGGCCCTCCTACGAGCAGTACTTC